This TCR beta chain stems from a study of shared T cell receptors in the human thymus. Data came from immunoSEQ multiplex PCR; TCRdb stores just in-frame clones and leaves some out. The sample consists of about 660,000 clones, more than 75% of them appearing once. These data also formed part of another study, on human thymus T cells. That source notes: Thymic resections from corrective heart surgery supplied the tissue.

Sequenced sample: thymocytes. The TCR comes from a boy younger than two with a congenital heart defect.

CDR3 DNA sequence: TGTGCCAGCAGCGTCCGTCCCTCCTACGAGCAGTACTTC. Protein: CASSVRPSYEQYF. The J gene is TRBJ2-7, the V gene TRBV9; D unclear. Trimming shortened V by 2 bases and J by 0 bases, and 6 bases separated the two germline ends. This CDR3 is 13 amino acids long. Germline V CDR1 and CDR2: SGDLS, YYNGEE.